The present T cell receptor beta chain was sequenced within a study of cytomegalovirus exposure and HLA in healthy donors. This CDR3 has 14 residues. V was pared by 3 bases and J by 0 bases, with 9 bases between. In germline, CDR1 is SGDLS, CDR2 YYNGEE. Primers: 60 Vbeta forward and 13 Jbeta reverse. Only in-frame clones appear in the TCRdb table, and some are missing; sequencing was by immunoSEQ multiplex PCR. The sample gives about 7,200 clones, 51% of which show up once; 5.8% is in the top ten. Sequencing input: PBMCs. The TCR was taken from a man in his thirties or forties in good health and CMV-seropositive. The V and J genes are TRBV9 and TRBJ1-1; weak D call: TRBD1 (5 bases). CDR3 amino acids: CASSARVVNTEAFF. CDR3 nucleotides: TGTGCCAGCAGCGCCAGGGTGGTGAACACTGAAGCTTTCTTT.